A single T cell receptor beta chain is shown here with its context. This specimen comes from a study of blood T cell repertoires in COVID-19. Generated by immunoSEQ multiplex PCR, the TCRdb table keeps only in-frame clones and is missing some. The table records roughly 230,000 clones, approximately 77% of them present only once. Germline CDR1 and CDR2: SGHDT and YYEEEE. Trimming took 0 bases from V and 7 from J, leaving 16 bases between them. This CDR3 region has 15 residues. V gene TRBV5-6 combines with J gene TRBJ1-2, with D possibly being TRBD1 (5 bases). This clonotype was obtained from a woman older than 75 with acute or convalescent COVID-19. Sequencing was carried out using peripheral blood. CDR3 sequence reads: CASSLAGRVIGGYTF. The CDR3 region has the DNA TGTGCCAGCAGCTTGGCCGGCAGGGTAATAGGTGGCTACACCTTC.